Each of the 19 T cell receptor beta chains below was sequenced from the same sample in a study of T cell responses to AZD1222 COVID-19 vaccine. Sequencing was performed with immunoSEQ multiplex PCR; in TCRdb, only in-frame clones are kept and a portion is missing. The sample shows about 100,000 clones, 80% to 95% of them seen only once. Sequencing used peripheral blood, obtained on day 0 of AZD1222 vaccination. Every receptor here comes from an adult in good health.

The rearrangement links TRBV2 to TRBJ1-2; D is uncertain. The CDR3 is 14 residues long. CDR1 is SNHLY, CDR2 FYNNEI, per germline. Trimming left V 2 bases short and J 4 bases short, with 11 bases between. This CDR3 is CASSEIGRFYGYTF. In DNA, the CDR3 is TGTGCCAGCAGTGAAATCGGTCGCTTCTATGGCTACACCTTC.

This sequence joins TRBV4-1 and TRBJ1-1; D is ambiguous. V was clipped by 0 bases and J by 1 base, with 12 bases between them. This CDR3 region has 16 residues. From germline, CDR1 is MGHRA and CDR2 YSYEKL. CDR3 loop: CASSQETRHWNTEAFF. The CDR3 bases are TGCGCCAGCAGCCAAGAGACGAGACACTGGAACACTGAAGCTTTCTTT.

This rearrangement joins TRBV19 to TRBJ2-1; 10 bases fit TRBD1. CDR3 length: 17 residues. V shed 4 bases, J shed 5 bases, and the junction held 11 bases outside the gene matches. CDR1 and CDR2 (germline): LNHDA, SQIVND (reference sequence). The CDR3 DNA sequence: TGTGCCAGTAGTAGTCCCGGAGGACAGGGGGGCAACAATGAGCAGTTCTTC. This translates into CASSSPGGQGGNNEQFF.

This rearrangement joins TRBV11-2 to TRBJ1-4, with 8 bases matching TRBD1. The V segment lost 7 bases and the J segment 5 bases; nucleotides outside the gene matches: 12. The germline CDR1 and CDR2 sequences are SGHAT and FQNNGV. This CDR3 contains 16 residues. CDR3 protein: CASTPQAGQGNEKLFF. DNA of the CDR3: TGTGCCAGCACCCCCCAAGCCGGACAGGGAAATGAAAAACTGTTTTTT.

The chain links TRBV28 to TRBJ2-7; the D gene is possibly TRBD1 (6 bases). The CDR3 is 13 residues long. From germline, CDR1 is MDHEN and CDR2 SYDVKM. Trimming shortened V by 6 bases and J by 0 bases, and 9 bases separated the two germline ends. CDR3 in amino acids: CASSRQASYEQYF. The CDR3 DNA follows: TGTGCCAGCAGCCGACAGGCCTCCTACGAGCAGTACTTC.

The chain links TRBV7-8 to TRBJ2-7; TRBD2 aligns across 8 bases. The junction had 17 bases not matched to a gene; V was cut back by 4 bases and J by 3 bases. Per the germline V gene, CDR1 is SGHVS and CDR2 is FQNEAQ. The CDR3 has 18 residues. This CDR3 is CASSSPSGGPRALYEQYF. The DNA of the CDR3 is TGTGCCAGCAGCTCCCCCAGCGGGGGACCTAGAGCGCTCTACGAGCAGTACTTC.

The rearrangement links TRBV27 to TRBJ2-5; D is unresolved. V was pared by 6 bases and J by 5 bases, with 13 bases between. CDR1 and CDR2 (germline): MNHEY, SMNVEV (reference sequence). CDR3 length equals 13 residues. The CDR3 nucleotides read TGTGCCAGCAGGGTTAGCCGCCAGGAGACCCAGTACTTC. Amino acids: CASRVSRQETQYF.

The gene calls are TRBV18 and TRBJ2-2; TRBD1 matches 8 bases. The CDR3 contains 16 residues. In germline, CDR1 is KGHSH, CDR2 LQKENI. V gave up 6 bases and J gave up 6 bases; unmatched junction bases: 12. CDR3: CASSATDTGGAGELFF. For the CDR3, the DNA is TGTGCCAGCTCGGCGACAGATACAGGGGGAGCCGGGGAGCTGTTTTTT.

The V and J genes are TRBV27 and TRBJ2-7; D gene unclear. CDR1 and CDR2 from the germline V gene are MNHEY and SMNVEV (reference sequence). The CDR3 consists of 14 residues. Trimming removed 3 bases from V and 0 bases from J, with 9 bases in between. The CDR3 DNA follows: TGTGCCAGCAGTTTCGGCAGCCGCTCCTACGAGCAGTACTTC. Its protein is CASSFGSRSYEQYF.

The chain couples TRBV2 to TRBJ1-5; 7 bases agree with TRBD1. The V gene's germline CDR1 is SNHLY and CDR2 FYNNEI. The junction had 2 bases not matched to a gene; V was cut back by 4 bases and J by 5 bases. The CDR3 has 13 amino acids. CDR3 in amino acids: CASSVGTDQPQHF. The CDR3 bases are TGTGCCAGCAGTGTCGGGACAGATCAGCCCCAGCATTTT.

The chain joins TRBV19 to TRBJ2-7; 9 bases map to TRBD2. The ends lost 7 bases at V and 2 bases at J; junction bases unmatched: 6. This CDR3 is built from 14 residues. CDR1 and CDR2 from the germline V gene are LNHDA and SQIVND (reference sequence). CDR3 nucleotide sequence: TGTGCCAGTATGGGGGGGACTAGCCCCTACGAGCAGTACTTC. It encodes CASMGGTSPYEQYF.

This chain connects TRBV30 to TRBJ1-5; D perhaps matches TRBD1 (6 bases). V shed 2 bases and J shed 7 bases, with 21 bases lying between them. CDR1 and CDR2 from the germline V gene are GTSNPN and SVGIG (reference sequence). The CDR3 is made up of 16 amino acids. The CDR3 reads CAWSNGQGMMEQPQHF. In DNA, the CDR3 is TGTGCCTGGAGTAACGGGCAGGGGATGATGGAGCAGCCCCAGCATTTT.

This chain connects TRBV27 to TRBJ2-3; 9 bases align to TRBD1. The CDR3 is 16 amino acids. Trimming took 4 bases from V and 3 from J; bases not matched to a gene: 8. Germline loops: CDR1 MNHEY, CDR2 SMNVEV (reference sequence). CDR3 coding DNA: TGTGCCAGCAGTTCAACTACAGGGGGCGAGACAGATACGCAGTATTTT. Protein: CASSSTTGGETDTQYF.

The rearrangement joins TRBV5-1 to TRBJ2-2; 7 bases agree with TRBD2. The germline gives CDR1 SGHRS, CDR2 YFSETQ. V was clipped by 0 bases and J by 4 bases; unmatched bases: 6. This CDR3 spans 16 amino acids. CDR3 in DNA: TGCGCCAGCAGCTTGGCGGGGAGGGTTGGCACCGGGGAGCTGTTTTTT. Translating gives CASSLAGRVGTGELFF.

This chain connects TRBV28 to TRBJ1-5; D is unclear. V was clipped by 2 bases and J by 3 bases, with 11 bases between them. Germline V gene lookup returns CDR1 MDHEN and CDR2 SYDVKM. The CDR3 has 15 amino acids. CDR3 DNA sequence: TGTGCCAGCAGTTTACCAGGAAGAGACAATCAGCCCCAGCATTTT. Protein product: CASSLPGRDNQPQHF. Full variable domain (missing parts from reference TRBV28 and TRBJ1-5): DVKVTQSSRYLVKRTGEKVFLECVQDMDHENMFWYRQDPGLGLRLIYFSYDVKMKEKGDIPEGYSVSREKKERFSLILESASTNQTSMYLCASSLPGRDNQPQHFGDGTRLSIL.

V and J are TRBV16 and TRBJ2-7, with D hard to call. The V and J ends lost 0 bases and 0 bases respectively, with 6 bases between them. The germline gives CDR1 KGHSY, CDR2 FQNENV. The CDR3 contains 14 residues. CDR3 amino acids: CASSQSPLSYEQYF. For the CDR3, the DNA is TGTGCCAGCAGCCAATCGCCCCTCTCCTACGAGCAGTACTTC.

V and J are TRBV9 and TRBJ2-1; perhaps TRBD2 as D (7 bases). V lost 2 bases to trimming and J lost 4 bases, with 13 bases between them. This CDR3 contains 15 residues. Germline V gives CDR1 SGDLS, CDR2 YYNGEE. In DNA, the CDR3 is TGTGCCAGCAGCGTGCTCGCGGGGGCTTACAATGAGCAGTTCTTC. This translates into CASSVLAGAYNEQFF. Looking up the rest from reference TRBV9 and TRBJ2-1 gives the full variable domain: DSGVTQTPKHLITATGQRVTLRCSPRSGDLSVYWYQQSLDQGLQFLIQYYNGEERAKGNILERFSAQQFPDLHSELNLSSLELGDSALYFCASSVLAGAYNEQFFGPGTRLTVL.

This chain links TRBV7-7 with TRBJ2-5, with 8 bases that match TRBD2. Per germline, CDR1 SSHAT and CDR2 FNYEAQ (reference sequence). The V and J ends lost 1 base and 5 bases, in that order; junction bases with no gene match: 3. The CDR3 spans 14 residues. The CDR3, as DNA: TGTGCCAGCAGCTTAGTCCCTAGCGGGGAGACCCAGTACTTC. It is translated as CASSLVPSGETQYF.

The chain employs TRBV2 and TRBJ1-2; no clear D. The ends were cut back, 5 bases at V and 10 bases at J, with 14 bases in the middle. Looked up from germline, CDR1 is SNHLY and CDR2 is FYNNEI. This CDR3 comprises 12 residues. Written as DNA, the CDR3 is TGTGCCAGCAGTAGGACGGGCCCCGACTACACCTTC. Its translation: CASSRTGPDYTF.